This T cell receptor beta chain was obtained from a study of T cell changes during pregnancy in multiple sclerosis. CDR1 is SGHRS and CDR2 is YFSETQ in the germline V gene. V was pared by 2 bases and J by 0 bases, with 8 bases between. The CDR3 runs 15 residues. The table came from immunoSEQ multiplex PCR; TCRdb's copy has only in-frame clones and leaves some out. The top ten clones hold 1.4% of a sample with about 74,000 clones, more than 75% of them seen once. The gene calls are TRBV5-1 and TRBJ2-2, with D perhaps TRBD1 (5 bases). This TCR came from a female donor with multiple sclerosis, enrolled in a pregnancy study. The sample in question was peripheral blood, obtained in the third trimester of pregnancy. The CDR3 DNA is TGCGCCAGCAGCTTTAGGACACCGAACACCGGGGAGCTGTTTTTT. Protein product: CASSFRTPNTGELFF. The full variable domain, in which reference TRBV5-1 and TRBJ2-2 provide the parts outside the CDR3, is KAGVTQTPRYLIKTRGQQVTLSCSPISGHRSVSWYQQTPGQGLQFLFEYFSETQRNKGNFPGRFSGRQFSNSRSEMNVSTLELGDSALYLCASSFRTPNTGELFFGEGSRLTVL.